Listed below are T cell receptor beta chains from one sample, sequenced in a study of Ad26.COV2.S vaccination and SARS-CoV-2 variants. Assay used: immunoSEQ multiplex PCR; TCRdb lists only in-frame clones, some missing. The sample carries fewer than 500,000 clones, 89% recorded once. The specimen comprised peripheral blood, sampled in a trial of Ad26.COV2.S vaccine versus placebo. The receptors were gathered from a person between 18 and 65 years old who received the Ad26.COV2.S COVID-19 vaccine or a placebo. CDR3s include the opening cysteine and the closing phenylalanine or tryptophan. The D gene is left open where the match is weak. Clone size is shown for a subset of rows, as once, few, many or a class of expanded clone.

size	length	D	V	J	CDR3	DNA
-	16	TRBD1	TRBV19	TRBJ1-5	CATTDRGSLGNQPQHF	TGTGCCACGACAGACAGGGGGAGTTTGGGCAATCAGCCCCAGCATTTT
-	16	TRBD1	TRBV13	TRBJ1-2	CASSLDRDRGLYGYTF	TGTGCCAGCAGCTTAGACAGGGACAGGGGGCTGTATGGCTACACCTTC
-	14	-	TRBV7-3	TRBJ2-7	CASSLLGRKYEQYF	TGTGCCAGCAGCTTATTGGGCAGAAAATACGAGCAGTACTTC
-	17	TRBD1	TRBV4-1	TRBJ2-4	CASSLTTGGDRYGIQYF	TGCGCCAGCAGCCTCACAACAGGGGGCGATAGGTATGGCATTCAGTACTTC
once	11	-	TRBV6-5	TRBJ2-3	CASSYLTETVF	TGTGCCAGCAGTTACCTCACGGAGACAGTTTTT
-	15	TRBD1	TRBV5-1	TRBJ2-5	CASSLRLTGAETQYF	TGCGCCAGCAGCCTTAGACTAACAGGGGCGGAGACCCAGTACTTC
-	15	-	TRBV7-9	TRBJ2-3	CASSPATEHTDTQYF	TGTGCCAGCAGTCCAGCGACAGAACACACAGATACGCAGTATTTT
-	13	-	TRBV19	TRBJ2-1	CASMRTINNEQFF	TGTGCCAGTATGCGGACTATCAACAATGAGCAGTTCTTC
once	14	TRBD1	TRBV7-9	TRBJ1-4	CASSRTGNQEKLFF	TGTGCCAGCAGCCGGACAGGGAATCAAGAAAAACTGTTTTTT
-	13	TRBD2	TRBV27	TRBJ2-3	CASGRGRADTQYF	TGTGCCAGCGGCCGGGGGAGGGCAGATACGCAGTATTTT
-	14	TRBD1	TRBV5-1	TRBJ1-5	CASSLGTGGQPQHF	TGCGCCAGCAGCTTAGGGACAGGAGGTCAACCCCAGCATTTT
-	17	-	TRBV18	TRBJ2-3	CASSPVPAGRGGDTQYF	TGTGCCAGCTCACCAGTGCCCGCGGGCCGAGGTGGAGATACGCAGTATTTT
once	14	-	TRBV7-2	TRBJ2-1	CASSASLAHNEQFF	TGTGCCAGCAGCGCATCACTAGCTCACAATGAGCAGTTCTTC
-	15	-	TRBV2	TRBJ2-4	CASTDRDGGGWIQYF	TGTGCCAGCACCGACAGGGACGGAGGGGGTTGGATTCAGTACTTC
-	14	-	TRBV18	TRBJ1-6	CASSRGDYNSPLHF	TGTGCCAGCTCACGCGGTGACTATAATTCACCCCTCCACTTT
-	14	-	TRBV19	TRBJ2-3	CASSIDTSTDTQYF	TGTGCCAGTAGTATAGACACTAGCACAGATACGCAGTATTTT
-	14	TRBD1	TRBV6-5	TRBJ1-6	CASSQTGGASPLHF	TGTGCCAGCAGCCAGACAGGGGGCGCGTCACCCCTCCACTTT
-	14	-	TRBV13	TRBJ1-1	CASSLRAPNTEAFF	TGTGCCAGCAGCTTAAGAGCCCCCAACACTGAAGCTTTCTTT
-	15	-	TRBV5-5	TRBJ1-2	CASSLTPGPNYGYTF	TGTGCCAGCAGCTTGACTCCGGGGCCTAACTATGGCTACACCTTC
-	13	-	TRBV11-3	TRBJ2-4	CASSFVPKNIQYF	TGTGCCAGCAGCTTCGTACCCAAAAACATTCAGTACTTC